This T cell receptor beta chain was captured in a study of cytomegalovirus exposure and HLA in healthy donors. In regard to this clone: Its specificity is not known.

The repertoire was sequenced with immunoSEQ multiplex PCR; TCRdb's copy has only in-frame clones and lacks some. The sample shows fewer than 400,000 clones, about nine tenths of them seen only once. Whole-study findings and limits: The study labeled under 200 TCR beta chains cytomegalovirus-associated. Reportedly, diagnosis of cytomegalovirus status by the classifier showed high specificity and sensitivity. Most TCR sequences were seen very rarely across donors, but some public TCRs occurred in many.

The CDR3 covers 16 residues. The germline V gene has CDR1 MNHEY and CDR2 SVGAGI. V trimming: 0 bases; J trimming: 5 bases; junction bases outside the gene matches: 7. The chain combines TRBV6-5 with TRBJ2-1; 7 nucleotides align to TRBD2. This TCR was recovered from a woman aged 18-30 years in good health and CMV-seronegative. Sequences were obtained from PBMCs. The CDR3 DNA reads TGTGCCAGCAGTTACTCTGACGGGAGGTACAACAATGAGCAGTTCTTC. It translates to CASSYSDGRYNNEQFF.